This paragraph reports one T cell receptor (beta chain). Its antigen is unknown. The entry originates in a study of T cell repertoires in cytomegalovirus infection. Trimming took off 0 bases at V and 7 bases at J, with 10 bases between the two ends. CDR1 is SGHTA, CDR2 FQGNSA, per germline. The CDR3 contains 13 residues. TCRdb fed the reads into MiXCR, producing one record per CDR3 protein. Of 360,000 or so distinct CDR3 sequences in the sample, about 32% were seen once. This clonotype was obtained from a human donor in good health (CMV status not recorded). Some clones in this sample may be carry-over from other donors' samples. Sequences were derived from cultured PBMCs, sampled from culture after CMV antigen stimulation. This chain joins TRBV7-2 and TRBJ2-7, with D unclear. The CDR3 here is CASSLASVGEQYV. The CDR3, as DNA: TGTGCCAGCAGCTTAGCCTCGGTTGGGGAGCAGTACGTC.